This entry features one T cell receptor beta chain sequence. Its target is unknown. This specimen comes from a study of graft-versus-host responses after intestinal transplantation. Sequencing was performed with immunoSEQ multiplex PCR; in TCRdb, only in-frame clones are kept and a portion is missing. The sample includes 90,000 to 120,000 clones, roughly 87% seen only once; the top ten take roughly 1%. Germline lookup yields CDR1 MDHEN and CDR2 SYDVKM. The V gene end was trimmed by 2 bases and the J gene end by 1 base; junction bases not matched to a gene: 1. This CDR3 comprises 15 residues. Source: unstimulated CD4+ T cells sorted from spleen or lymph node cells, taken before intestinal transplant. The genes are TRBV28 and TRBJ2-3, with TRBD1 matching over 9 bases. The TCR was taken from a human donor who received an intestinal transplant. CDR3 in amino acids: CASSLRTGGTDTQYF. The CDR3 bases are TGTGCCAGCAGTTTAAGGACAGGGGGCACAGATACGCAGTATTTT.